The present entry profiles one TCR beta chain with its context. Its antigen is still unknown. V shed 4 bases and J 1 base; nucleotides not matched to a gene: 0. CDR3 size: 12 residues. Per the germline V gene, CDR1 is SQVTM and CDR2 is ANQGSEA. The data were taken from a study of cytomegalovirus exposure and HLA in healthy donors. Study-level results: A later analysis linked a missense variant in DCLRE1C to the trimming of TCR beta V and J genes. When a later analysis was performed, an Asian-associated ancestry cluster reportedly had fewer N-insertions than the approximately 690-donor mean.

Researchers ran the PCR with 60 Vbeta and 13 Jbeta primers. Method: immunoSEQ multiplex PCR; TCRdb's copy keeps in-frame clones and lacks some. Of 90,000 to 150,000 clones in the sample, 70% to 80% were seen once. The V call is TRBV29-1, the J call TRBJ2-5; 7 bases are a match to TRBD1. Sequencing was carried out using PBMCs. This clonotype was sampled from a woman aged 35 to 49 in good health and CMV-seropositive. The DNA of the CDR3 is TGCAGCGTTGCAGGGGGCCAAGAGACCCAGTACTTC. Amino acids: CSVAGGQETQYF.